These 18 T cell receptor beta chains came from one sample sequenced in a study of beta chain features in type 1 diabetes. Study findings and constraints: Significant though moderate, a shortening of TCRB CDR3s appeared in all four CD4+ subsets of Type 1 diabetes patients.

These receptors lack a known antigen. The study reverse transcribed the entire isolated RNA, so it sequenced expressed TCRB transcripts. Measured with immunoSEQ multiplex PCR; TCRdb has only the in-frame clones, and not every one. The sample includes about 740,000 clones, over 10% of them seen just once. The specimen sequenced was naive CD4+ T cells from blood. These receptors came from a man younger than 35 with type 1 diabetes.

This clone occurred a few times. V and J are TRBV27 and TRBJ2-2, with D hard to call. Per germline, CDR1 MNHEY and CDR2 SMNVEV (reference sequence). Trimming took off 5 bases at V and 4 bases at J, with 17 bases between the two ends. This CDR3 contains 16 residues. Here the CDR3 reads CASSPRVAWGTGELFF. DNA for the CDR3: TGTGCCAGCAGTCCCCGGGTAGCCTGGGGCACCGGGGAGCTGTTTTTT.

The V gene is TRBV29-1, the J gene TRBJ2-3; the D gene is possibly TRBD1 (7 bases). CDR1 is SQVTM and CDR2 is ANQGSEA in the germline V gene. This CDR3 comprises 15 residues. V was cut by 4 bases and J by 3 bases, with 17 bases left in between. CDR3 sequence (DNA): TGCAGCGTTGGAGGGTCGACAGGGAGGACAGATACGCAGTATTTT. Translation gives CSVGGSTGRTDTQYF.

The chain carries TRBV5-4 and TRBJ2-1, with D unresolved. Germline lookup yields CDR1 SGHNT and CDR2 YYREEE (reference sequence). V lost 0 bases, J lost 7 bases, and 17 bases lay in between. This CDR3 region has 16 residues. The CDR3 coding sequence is TGTGCCAGCAGCTTGGAGTCTAGTCAACTCCTTAATGAGCAGTTCTTC. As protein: CASSLESSQLLNEQFF. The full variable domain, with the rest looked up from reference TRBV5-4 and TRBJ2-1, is ETGVTQSPTHLIKTRGQQVTLRCSSQSGHNTVSWYQQALGQGPQFIFQYYREEENGRGNFPPRFSGLQFPNYSSELNVNALELDDSALYLCASSLESSQLLNEQFFGPGTRLTVL.

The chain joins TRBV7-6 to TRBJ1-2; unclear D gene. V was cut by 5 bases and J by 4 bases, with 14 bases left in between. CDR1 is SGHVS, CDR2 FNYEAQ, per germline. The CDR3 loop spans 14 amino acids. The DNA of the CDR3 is TGTGCCAGCAGCCCCCCGCTTGACTCCTATGGCTACACCTTC. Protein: CASSPPLDSYGYTF. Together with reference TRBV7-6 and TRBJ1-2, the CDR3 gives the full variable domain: GAGVSQSPRYKVTKRGQDVALRCDPISGHVSLYWYRQALGQGPEFLTYFNYEAQQDKSGLPNDRFSAERPEGSISTLTIQRTEQRDSAMYRCASSPPLDSYGYTFGSGTRLTVV.

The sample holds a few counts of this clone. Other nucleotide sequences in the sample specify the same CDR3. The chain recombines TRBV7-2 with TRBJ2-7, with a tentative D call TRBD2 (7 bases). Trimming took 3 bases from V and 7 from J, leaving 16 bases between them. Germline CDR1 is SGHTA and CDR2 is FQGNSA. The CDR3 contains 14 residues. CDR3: CASSFGRGAREQYF. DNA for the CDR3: TGTGCCAGCAGCTTCGGTCGGGGGGCTCGGGAGCAGTACTTC.

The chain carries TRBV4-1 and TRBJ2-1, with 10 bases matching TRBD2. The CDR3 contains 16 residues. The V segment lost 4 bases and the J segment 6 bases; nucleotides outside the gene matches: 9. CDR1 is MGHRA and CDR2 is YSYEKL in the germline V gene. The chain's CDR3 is CASSRAPSGGSNEQFF. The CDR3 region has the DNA TGCGCCAGCAGCCGAGCCCCTAGCGGGGGATCCAATGAGCAGTTCTTC.

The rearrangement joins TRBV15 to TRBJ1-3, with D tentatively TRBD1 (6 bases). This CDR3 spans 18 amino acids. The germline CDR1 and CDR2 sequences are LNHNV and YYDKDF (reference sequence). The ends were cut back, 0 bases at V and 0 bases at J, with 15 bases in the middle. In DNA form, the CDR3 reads TGTGCCACCAGCAGAGATCTCACAGGGTCGAGCTCTGGAAACACCATATATTTT. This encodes CATSRDLTGSSSGNTIYF.

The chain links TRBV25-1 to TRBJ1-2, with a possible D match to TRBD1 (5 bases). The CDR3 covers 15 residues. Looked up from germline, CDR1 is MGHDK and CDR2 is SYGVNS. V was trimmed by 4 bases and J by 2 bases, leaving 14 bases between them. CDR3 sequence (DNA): TGTGCCAGCAGTGTTTTAACCGGGACCAACTATGGCTACACCTTC. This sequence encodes CASSVLTGTNYGYTF.

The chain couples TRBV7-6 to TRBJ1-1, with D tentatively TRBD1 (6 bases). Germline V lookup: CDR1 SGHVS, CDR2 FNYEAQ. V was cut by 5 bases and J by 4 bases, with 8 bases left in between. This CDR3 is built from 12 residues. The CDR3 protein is CASSPGVTEAFF. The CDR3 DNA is TGTGCCAGCAGCCCAGGGGTCACTGAAGCTTTCTTT.

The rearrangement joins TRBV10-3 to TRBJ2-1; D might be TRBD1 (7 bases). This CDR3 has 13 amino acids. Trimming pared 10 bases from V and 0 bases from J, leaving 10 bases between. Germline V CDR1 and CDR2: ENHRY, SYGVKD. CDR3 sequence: CATGDSSYNEQFF. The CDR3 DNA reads TGTGCCACGGGGGACAGCTCCTACAATGAGCAGTTCTTC.

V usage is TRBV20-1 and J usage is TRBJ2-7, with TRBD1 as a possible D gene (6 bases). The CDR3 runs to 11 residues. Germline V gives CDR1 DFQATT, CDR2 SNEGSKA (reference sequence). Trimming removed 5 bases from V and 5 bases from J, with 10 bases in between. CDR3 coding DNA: TGCAGTGCTGGATACAGGGACGAGCAGTACTTC. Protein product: CSAGYRDEQYF.

The CDR3 region has the DNA TGTGCCAGCGGCAGGGTCAATAGCAATCAGCCCCAGCATTTT. Amino acid sequence: CASGRVNSNQPQHF. The V gene is TRBV28, the J gene TRBJ1-5, with D tentatively TRBD1 (5 bases). V was pared by 8 bases and J by 0 bases, with 11 bases between. CDR1 is MDHEN and CDR2 is SYDVKM in the germline V gene. The CDR3 length is 14 residues.

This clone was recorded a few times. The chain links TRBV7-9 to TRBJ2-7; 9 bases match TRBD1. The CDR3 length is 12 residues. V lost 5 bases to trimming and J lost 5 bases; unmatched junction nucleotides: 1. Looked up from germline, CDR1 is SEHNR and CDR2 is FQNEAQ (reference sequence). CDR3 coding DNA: TGTGCCAGCAGCGGGACAGGGAACGAGCAGTACTTC. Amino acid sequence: CASSGTGNEQYF. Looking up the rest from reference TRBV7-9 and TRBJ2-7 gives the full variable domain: DTGVSQNPRHKITKRGQNVTFRCDPISEHNRLYWYRQTLGQGPEFLTYFQNEAQLEKSRLLSDRFSAERPKGSFSTLEIQRTEQGDSAMYLCASSGTGNEQYFGPGTRLTVT.

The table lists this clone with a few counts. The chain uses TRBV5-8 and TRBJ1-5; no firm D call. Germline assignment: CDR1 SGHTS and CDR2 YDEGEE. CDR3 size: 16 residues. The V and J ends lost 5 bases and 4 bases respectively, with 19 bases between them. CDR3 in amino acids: CASSRRRKKENQPQHF. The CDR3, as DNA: TGTGCCAGCAGTCGCCGGCGTAAAAAAGAGAATCAGCCCCAGCATTTT.

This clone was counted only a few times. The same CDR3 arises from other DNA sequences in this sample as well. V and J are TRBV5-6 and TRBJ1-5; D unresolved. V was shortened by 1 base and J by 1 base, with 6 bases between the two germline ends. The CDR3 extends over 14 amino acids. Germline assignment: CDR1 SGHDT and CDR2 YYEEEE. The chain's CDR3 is CASSLRGSNQPQHF. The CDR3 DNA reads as TGTGCCAGCAGCTTGAGAGGGAGCAATCAGCCCCAGCATTTT.

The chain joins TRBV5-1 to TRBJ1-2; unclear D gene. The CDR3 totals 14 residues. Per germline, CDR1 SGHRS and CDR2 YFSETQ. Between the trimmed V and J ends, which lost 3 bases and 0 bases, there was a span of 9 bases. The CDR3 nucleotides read TGCGCCAGCAGCTCCAACAGTGCTAACTATGGCTACACCTTC. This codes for CASSSNSANYGYTF.

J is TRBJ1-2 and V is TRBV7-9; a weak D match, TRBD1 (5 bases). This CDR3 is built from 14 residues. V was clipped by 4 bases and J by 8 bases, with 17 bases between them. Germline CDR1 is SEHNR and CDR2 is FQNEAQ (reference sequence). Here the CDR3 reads CASSSQEFQGGYTF. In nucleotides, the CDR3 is TGTGCCAGCAGCTCCCAGGAGTTTCAGGGAGGCTACACCTTC.

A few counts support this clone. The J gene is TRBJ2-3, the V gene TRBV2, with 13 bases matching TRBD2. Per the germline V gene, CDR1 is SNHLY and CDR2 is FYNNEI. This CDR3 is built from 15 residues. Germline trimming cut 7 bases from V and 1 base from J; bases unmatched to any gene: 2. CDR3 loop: CASTGTSGGTDTQYF. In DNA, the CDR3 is TGTGCCAGCACTGGGACTAGCGGGGGCACAGATACGCAGTATTTT.